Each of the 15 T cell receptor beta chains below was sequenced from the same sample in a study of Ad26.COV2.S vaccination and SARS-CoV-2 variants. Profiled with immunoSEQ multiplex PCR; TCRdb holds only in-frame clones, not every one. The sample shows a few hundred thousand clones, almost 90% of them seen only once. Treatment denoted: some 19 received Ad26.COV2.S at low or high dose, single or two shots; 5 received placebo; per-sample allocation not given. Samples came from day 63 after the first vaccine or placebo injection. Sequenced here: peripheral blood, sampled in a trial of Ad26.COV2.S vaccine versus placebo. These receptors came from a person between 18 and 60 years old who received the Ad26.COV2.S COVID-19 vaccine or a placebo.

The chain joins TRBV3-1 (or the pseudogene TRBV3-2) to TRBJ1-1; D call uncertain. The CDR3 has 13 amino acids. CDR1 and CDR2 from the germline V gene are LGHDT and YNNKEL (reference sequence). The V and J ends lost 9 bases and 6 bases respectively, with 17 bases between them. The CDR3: CASRSLGSSEAFF. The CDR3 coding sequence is TGTGCCAGTAGAAGCCTTGGGTCATCTGAAGCTTTCTTT.

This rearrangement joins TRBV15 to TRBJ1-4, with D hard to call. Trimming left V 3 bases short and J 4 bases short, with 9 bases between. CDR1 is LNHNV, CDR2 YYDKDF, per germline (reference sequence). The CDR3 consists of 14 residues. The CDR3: CATSRDVFNEKLFF. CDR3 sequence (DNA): TGTGCCACCAGCAGGGACGTTTTTAATGAAAAACTGTTTTTT.

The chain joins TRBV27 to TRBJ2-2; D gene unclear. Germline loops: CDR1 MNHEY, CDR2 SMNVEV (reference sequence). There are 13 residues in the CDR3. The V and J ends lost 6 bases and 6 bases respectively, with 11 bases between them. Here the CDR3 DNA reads TGTGCCAGCAGACCTCATTTAGCCGGGGAGCTGTTTTTT. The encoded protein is CASRPHLAGELFF.

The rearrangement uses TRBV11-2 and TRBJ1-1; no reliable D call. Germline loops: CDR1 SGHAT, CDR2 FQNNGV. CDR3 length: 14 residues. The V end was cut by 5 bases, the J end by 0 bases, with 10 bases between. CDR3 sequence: CASSPRGMNTEAFF. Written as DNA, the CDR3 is TGTGCCAGCAGCCCCCGCGGGATGAACACTGAAGCTTTCTTT.

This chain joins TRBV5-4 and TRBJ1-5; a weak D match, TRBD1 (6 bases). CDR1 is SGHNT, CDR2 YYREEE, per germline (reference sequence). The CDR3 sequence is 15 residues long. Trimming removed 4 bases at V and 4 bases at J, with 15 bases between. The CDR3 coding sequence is TGTGCCAGCAGCCCGGGCACAGGGATGAATCAGCCCCAGCATTTT. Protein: CASSPGTGMNQPQHF.

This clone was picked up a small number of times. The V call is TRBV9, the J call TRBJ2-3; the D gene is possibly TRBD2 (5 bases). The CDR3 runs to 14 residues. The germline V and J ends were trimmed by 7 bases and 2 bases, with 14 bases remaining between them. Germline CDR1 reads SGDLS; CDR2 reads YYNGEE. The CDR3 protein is CASGLDFITDTQYF. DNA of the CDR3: TGTGCCAGCGGACTCGACTTTATCACAGATACGCAGTATTTT. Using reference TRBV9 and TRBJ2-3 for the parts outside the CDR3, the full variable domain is DSGVTQTPKHLITATGQRVTLRCSPRSGDLSVYWYQQSLDQGLQFLIQYYNGEERAKGNILERFSAQQFPDLHSELNLSSLELGDSALYFCASGLDFITDTQYFGPGTRLTVL.

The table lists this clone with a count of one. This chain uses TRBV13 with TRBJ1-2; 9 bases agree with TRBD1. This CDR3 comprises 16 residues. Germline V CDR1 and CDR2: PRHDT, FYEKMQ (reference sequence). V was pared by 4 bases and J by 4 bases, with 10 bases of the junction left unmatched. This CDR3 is CASSSLLPGQGYGYTF. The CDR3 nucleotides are TGTGCCAGCAGCTCCCTACTACCGGGACAGGGCTATGGCTACACCTTC.

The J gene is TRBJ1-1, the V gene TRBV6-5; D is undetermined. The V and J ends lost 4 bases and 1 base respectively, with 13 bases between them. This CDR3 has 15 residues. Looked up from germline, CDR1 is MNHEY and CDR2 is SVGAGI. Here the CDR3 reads CASSFNSRPNTEAFF. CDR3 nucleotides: TGTGCCAGCAGTTTTAACAGCCGACCGAACACTGAAGCTTTCTTT.

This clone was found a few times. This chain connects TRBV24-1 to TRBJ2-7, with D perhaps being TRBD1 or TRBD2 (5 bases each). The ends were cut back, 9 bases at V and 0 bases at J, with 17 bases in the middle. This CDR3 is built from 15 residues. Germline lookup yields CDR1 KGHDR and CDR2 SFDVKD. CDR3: CATFGFKGPSYEQYV. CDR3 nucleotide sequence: TGTGCCACCTTCGGGTTTAAGGGACCCTCCTACGAGCAGTACGTC.

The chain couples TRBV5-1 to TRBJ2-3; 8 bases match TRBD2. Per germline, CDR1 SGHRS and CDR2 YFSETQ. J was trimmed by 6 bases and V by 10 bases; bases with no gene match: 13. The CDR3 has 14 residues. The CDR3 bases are TGCGCCGGTTCGGCGCGGGGGGCTGGGGATACGCAGTATTTT. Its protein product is CAGSARGAGDTQYF. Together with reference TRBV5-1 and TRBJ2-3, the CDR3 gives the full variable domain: KAGVTQTPRYLIKTRGQQVTLSCSPISGHRSVSWYQQTPGQGLQFLFEYFSETQRNKGNFPGRFSGRQFSNSRSEMNVSTLELGDSALYLCAGSARGAGDTQYFGPGTRLTVL.

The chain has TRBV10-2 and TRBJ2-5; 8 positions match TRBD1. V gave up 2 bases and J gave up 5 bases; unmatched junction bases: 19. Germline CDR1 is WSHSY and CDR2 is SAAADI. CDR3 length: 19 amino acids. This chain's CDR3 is CASSEVFRGLNSDPETQYF. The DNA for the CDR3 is TGCGCCAGCAGTGAGGTCTTCAGGGGGCTTAATTCTGATCCGGAGACCCAGTACTTC.

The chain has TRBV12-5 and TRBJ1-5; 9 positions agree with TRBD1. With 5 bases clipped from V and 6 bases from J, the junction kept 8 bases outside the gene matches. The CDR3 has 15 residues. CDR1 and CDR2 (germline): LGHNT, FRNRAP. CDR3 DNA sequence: TGTGCTAGTGGTCCTGGACAGGGGAGAAGTCAGCCCCAGCATTTT. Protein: CASGPGQGRSQPQHF.

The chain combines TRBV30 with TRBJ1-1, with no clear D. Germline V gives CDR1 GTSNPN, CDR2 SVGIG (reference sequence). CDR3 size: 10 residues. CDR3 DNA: TGTTTAAGGCGTGAGGGTGAAGCTTTCTTT. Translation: CLRREGEAFF.

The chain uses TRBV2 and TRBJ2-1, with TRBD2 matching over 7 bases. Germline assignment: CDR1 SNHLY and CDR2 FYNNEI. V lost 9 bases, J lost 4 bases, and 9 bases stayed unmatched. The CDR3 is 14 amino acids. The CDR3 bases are TGTGCCAGACGCATGGGCGGGAGTTACAATGAGCAGTTCTTC. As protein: CARRMGGSYNEQFF.

This CDR3 reads CAWGTGPLGGELFF. DNA for the CDR3: TGTGCCTGGGGGACAGGACCTTTAGGCGGGGAGCTGTTTTTT. V gene TRBV30 combines with J gene TRBJ2-2, with TRBD1 matching 8 bases. With 5 bases clipped from V and 7 bases from J, the junction kept 9 bases outside the gene matches. Per germline, CDR1 GTSNPN and CDR2 SVGIG (reference sequence). The length of the CDR3 is 14 residues.